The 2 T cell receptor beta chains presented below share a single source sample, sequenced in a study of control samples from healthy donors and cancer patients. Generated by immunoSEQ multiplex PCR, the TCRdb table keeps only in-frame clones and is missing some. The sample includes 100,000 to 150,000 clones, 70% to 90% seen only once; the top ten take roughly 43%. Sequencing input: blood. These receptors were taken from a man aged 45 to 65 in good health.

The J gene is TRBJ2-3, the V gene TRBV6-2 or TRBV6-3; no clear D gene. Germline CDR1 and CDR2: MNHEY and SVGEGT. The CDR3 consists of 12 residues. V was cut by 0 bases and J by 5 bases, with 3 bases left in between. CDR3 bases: TGTGCCAGCAGTTACTCTGAAGATACGCAGTATTTT. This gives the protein CASSYSEDTQYF.

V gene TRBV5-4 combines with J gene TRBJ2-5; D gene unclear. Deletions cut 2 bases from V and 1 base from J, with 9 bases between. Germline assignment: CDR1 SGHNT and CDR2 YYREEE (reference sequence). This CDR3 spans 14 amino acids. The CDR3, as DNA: TGTGCCAGCAGCTTCCGACGGGCCCAAGAGACCCAGTACTTC. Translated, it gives CASSFRRAQETQYF.